Below, 8 T cell receptor beta chains from the same sample are listed, as sequenced in a study of Ad26.COV2.S vaccination and SARS-CoV-2 variants. Sequenced by immunoSEQ multiplex PCR; TCRdb stores in-frame clones only, minus some. The table has about 420,000 clones, approximately 87% seen once; the top ten hold around 3.6%. The sample's treatment: some 20 received Ad26.COV2.S at low or high dose, single or two shots; about five received placebo; per-sample allocation not given. Sampling happened 63 days after the first vaccine or placebo injection. The specimen comprised peripheral blood, sampled in a trial of Ad26.COV2.S vaccine versus placebo. All receptors come from a person between 18 and 65 years old who received the Ad26.COV2.S COVID-19 vaccine or a placebo.

The rearrangement joins TRBV7-9 to TRBJ2-1; TRBD2 matches 10 bases. J was trimmed by 7 bases and V by 3 bases; bases with no gene match: 6. The CDR3 has 15 amino acids. Germline values: CDR1 SEHNR, CDR2 FQNEAQ (reference sequence). The CDR3: CASSFLAGGGNEQFF. DNA for the CDR3: TGTGCCAGCAGCTTTTTAGCGGGGGGCGGGAATGAGCAGTTCTTC.

The chain has TRBV20-1 and TRBJ1-5; D unclear. Trimming took 3 bases from V and 1 from J, leaving 10 bases between them. The CDR3 runs 14 residues. Germline-derived CDR1 and CDR2 are DFQATT and SNEGSKA (reference sequence). CDR3 region: CSASLPRSNQPQHF. CDR3 sequence (DNA): TGCAGTGCTAGTTTACCTCGAAGCAATCAGCCCCAGCATTTT.

V and J are TRBV19 and TRBJ1-2; TRBD1 is a possible D gene (5 bases). In germline, CDR1 is LNHDA, CDR2 SQIVND (reference sequence). The V end lost 6 bases, the J end lost 0 bases, and 23 bases lay between the germline ends. CDR3 size: 18 residues. CDR3: CASRGSMWSTAANYGYTF. For the CDR3, the DNA is TGTGCCAGTAGAGGGTCGATGTGGTCGACAGCAGCTAACTATGGCTACACCTTC.

V gene TRBV9 combines with J gene TRBJ2-7; 7 bases agree with TRBD1. The V gene end was trimmed by 4 bases and the J gene end by 3 bases; junction bases not matched to a gene: 7. The CDR3 is 14 residues long. The germline gives CDR1 SGDLS, CDR2 YYNGEE. CDR3 DNA: TGTGCCAGCAGCAGAGGGGGCAGGAACTACGAGCAGTACTTC. Residues: CASSRGGRNYEQYF.

The chain is built from TRBV2 and TRBJ2-2; D is undetermined. CDR1 and CDR2 from the germline V gene are SNHLY and FYNNEI. The CDR3 extends over 13 amino acids. V lost 3 bases and J lost 6, with 8 bases in between. This CDR3 reads CASSEGMAGELFF. Written as DNA, the CDR3 is TGTGCCAGCAGTGAGGGTATGGCCGGGGAGCTGTTTTTT.

The chain combines TRBV9 with TRBJ1-2, with 7 bases lining up with TRBD1. The CDR3 spans 13 residues. Germline lookup yields CDR1 SGDLS and CDR2 YYNGEE. Trimming took 4 bases from V and 4 from J; bases not matched to a gene: 4. The CDR3 protein is CASSRDSTYGYTF. The CDR3 DNA reads TGTGCCAGCAGCCGGGACAGCACCTATGGCTACACCTTC.

This clone was detected only once. The chain employs TRBV28 and TRBJ1-5; 8 nucleotides line up with TRBD1. The germline V gene encodes CDR1 MDHEN and CDR2 SYDVKM. CDR3 length: 19 amino acids. V shed 6 bases, J shed 0 bases, and the junction held 16 bases outside the gene matches. The CDR3 DNA follows: TGTGCCAGCAGACGATTTTGGACAGGGCAAGGATATAGCAATCAGCCCCAGCATTTT. This codes for CASRRFWTGQGYSNQPQHF.

The chain is built from TRBV29-1 and TRBJ1-1; the D gene is possibly TRBD1 (6 bases). Germline V gene data show CDR1 as SQVTM and CDR2 as ANQGSEA. Trimming stripped 4 bases from V and 10 bases from J, with 16 bases between. The CDR3 spans 12 residues. This chain's CDR3 is CSVAGHPPGAFF. Written as DNA, the CDR3 is TGCAGCGTTGCGGGACACCCCCCGGGAGCTTTCTTT.